These 14 T cell receptor beta chains were all obtained from the same sample, sequenced in a study of graft-versus-host responses after intestinal transplantation. Sequencing was performed with immunoSEQ multiplex PCR; in TCRdb, only in-frame clones are kept and a portion is missing. The sample yields about 90,000 clones, 91% seen once. These receptors' targets are unknown. The input for sequencing was unstimulated CD4+ T cells sorted from spleen or lymph node cells, taken before transplant. The receptors originated from a human donor who was the organ donor for an intestinal transplant.

The chain combines TRBV5-1 with TRBJ1-2; the D is unclear. Per germline, CDR1 SGHRS and CDR2 YFSETQ. Trimming stripped 1 base from V and 4 bases from J, with 11 bases between. CDR3 size: 14 residues. Here the CDR3 DNA reads TGCGCCAGCAGCTTGCAAGCACCTGGCTATGGCTACACCTTC. It codes for CASSLQAPGYGYTF.

This chain connects TRBV5-5 to TRBJ1-1; TRBD1 is a possible D gene (5 bases). The CDR3 has 14 residues. V dropped 5 bases and J dropped 5 bases, with 16 bases sitting between them. CDR1 and CDR2 from the germline V gene are SGHKS and YYEKEE (reference sequence). CDR3 amino acids: CASSRNSGQTEAFF. Written as DNA, the CDR3 is TGTGCCAGCAGTCGGAATTCAGGGCAAACTGAAGCTTTCTTT.

The rearrangement uses TRBV30 and TRBJ2-5; maybe TRBD2 (5 bases). Trimming took 3 bases from V and 5 from J, leaving 13 bases between them. CDR1 is GTSNPN and CDR2 is SVGIG in the germline V gene (reference sequence). The CDR3 runs 13 residues. CDR3 in amino acids: CAWSRGLGETQYF. The CDR3, as DNA: TGTGCCTGGAGCCGGGGATTGGGGGAGACCCAGTACTTC. The entire variable domain, with the rest obtained from reference TRBV30 and TRBJ2-5, is as follows: SQTIHQWPATLVQPVGSPLSLECTVEGTSNPNLYWYRQAAGRGLQLLFYSVGIGQISSEVPQNLSASRPQDRQFILSSKKLLLSDSGFYLCAWSRGLGETQYFGPGTRLLVL.

This CDR3 reads CAISGQASYEQYF. CDR3 in DNA: TGTGCCATCAGTGGACAGGCCTCCTACGAGCAGTACTTC. The chain is built from TRBV10-3 and TRBJ2-5; a possible D gene is TRBD1 (6 bases). The J call may be wrong; the DNA end is better matched by TRBJ2-7. This CDR3 region has 13 residues. CDR1 ENHRY and CDR2 SYGVKD come from the germline V gene.

The J gene is TRBJ2-1, the V gene TRBV13; D gene uncertain. The CDR3 is made up of 16 amino acids. Germline values: CDR1 PRHDT, CDR2 FYEKMQ (reference sequence). V lost 1 base to trimming and J lost 0 bases, with 10 bases between them. In DNA, the CDR3 is TGTGCCAGCAGCTTAGTTTCTAGTACCTCCTACAATGAGCAGTTCTTC. Protein: CASSLVSSTSYNEQFF.

V gene TRBV7-6 combines with J gene TRBJ2-1, with 9 bases matching TRBD2. Trimming at V came to 3 bases and at J to 4 bases, leaving 10 bases not matched to a gene. Germline V gives CDR1 SGHVS, CDR2 FNYEAQ. This CDR3 is 17 amino acids long. This chain's CDR3 is CASSFSGRGLGYNEQFF. CDR3 coding DNA: TGTGCCAGCAGCTTTAGCGGGAGAGGGTTGGGGTACAATGAGCAGTTCTTC.

V gene TRBV28 combines with J gene TRBJ2-3, with unresolved D. The length of the CDR3 is 11 residues. With 2 bases removed from V and 7 bases from J, the gap between germline ends came to 4 bases. The germline V gene has CDR1 MDHEN and CDR2 SYDVKM. The CDR3 bases are TGTGCCAGCAGTTTACACAATACGCAGTATTTT. This gives the protein CASSLHNTQYF.

This chain joins TRBV18 and TRBJ2-1; D is ambiguous. Deletions cut 4 bases from V and 9 bases from J, with 10 bases between. The CDR3 runs 12 residues. The V gene's germline CDR1 is KGHSH and CDR2 LQKENI. CDR3 residues: CASSLDTGEQFF. The CDR3 DNA reads as TGTGCCAGCTCACTCGACACCGGTGAGCAGTTCTTC. Full variable domain (rest looked up from reference TRBV18 and TRBJ2-1): NAGVMQNPRHLVRRRGQEARLRCSPMKGHSHVYWYRQLPEEGLKFMVYLQKENIIDESGMPKERFSAEFPKEGPSILRIQQVVRGDSAAYFCASSLDTGEQFFGPGTRLTVL.

The chain is built from TRBV12-5 and TRBJ2-7; D perhaps matches TRBD1 (5 bases). The V gene's germline CDR1 is LGHNT and CDR2 FRNRAP. Trimming pared 1 base from V and 9 bases from J, leaving 10 bases between. The CDR3 runs 12 residues. CDR3 in amino acids: CASGLGAGPQYF. The CDR3 bases are TGTGCTAGTGGTTTGGGAGCAGGGCCGCAGTACTTC.

V is TRBV30 and J is TRBJ2-3; TRBD2 matches 8 bases. The CDR3 spans 17 residues. CDR1 GTSNPN and CDR2 SVGIG come from the germline V gene (reference sequence). V lost 0 bases to trimming and J lost 3 bases; unmatched junction nucleotides: 11. CDR3 DNA: TGTGCCTGGAGTGTAGGAGCGGGAGTAGTAATGACAGATACGCAGTATTTT. Amino acids: CAWSVGAGVVMTDTQYF.

V usage is TRBV10-1 and J usage is TRBJ2-2; D perhaps matches TRBD2 (6 bases). In germline, CDR1 is WNHNN, CDR2 SYGVQD (reference sequence). Trimming took off 6 bases at V and 1 base at J, with 6 bases between the two ends. This CDR3 spans 13 amino acids. Here the CDR3 DNA reads TGCGCCAGCAGCGGGGGGAACACCGGGGAGCTGTTTTTT. It yields the protein CASSGGNTGELFF.

This sequence joins TRBV28 and TRBJ2-5; D remains ambiguous. The CDR3 spans 16 residues. V was cut by 5 bases and J by 4 bases, with 20 bases left in between. Germline lookup yields CDR1 MDHEN and CDR2 SYDVKM. DNA for the CDR3: TGTGCCAGCAGTATTATCTCCTCGGAGTTCTTAGAGACCCAGTACTTC. Residues: CASSIISSEFLETQYF. Full variable domain (outside the CDR3, taken from reference TRBV28 and TRBJ2-5): DVKVTQSSRYLVKRTGEKVFLECVQDMDHENMFWYRQDPGLGLRLIYFSYDVKMKEKGDIPEGYSVSREKKERFSLILESASTNQTSMYLCASSIISSEFLETQYFGPGTRLLVL.

CDR3 sequence reads: CAWSSTLSGNTIYF. DNA of the CDR3: TGTGCCTGGAGTTCGACTTTATCTGGAAACACCATATATTTT. The genes are TRBV30 and TRBJ1-3; no firm D call. CDR1 and CDR2 (germline): GTSNPN, SVGIG (reference sequence). The CDR3 spans 14 residues. Trimming took off 2 bases at V and 1 base at J, with 9 bases between the two ends.

The CDR3 nucleotides read TGTGCCAGCAGCGTAGTCACCGTTGGGACTAGCGGGACATCACCCTACGAGCAGTACTTC. Amino acid sequence: CASSVVTVGTSGTSPYEQYF. The rearrangement joins TRBV9 to TRBJ2-7, with 13 bases fitting TRBD2. CDR1 is SGDLS, CDR2 YYNGEE, per germline. The CDR3 runs to 20 residues. J was trimmed by 2 bases and V by 0 bases; bases with no gene match: 14. The full variable domain, with the rest looked up from reference TRBV9 and TRBJ2-7, is DSGVTQTPKHLITATGQRVTLRCSPRSGDLSVYWYQQSLDQGLQFLIQYYNGEERAKGNILERFSAQQFPDLHSELNLSSLELGDSALYFCASSVVTVGTSGTSPYEQYFGPGTRLTVT.